Below are 18 T cell receptor beta chains sequenced from a single sample in a study of T cell responses to AZD1222 COVID-19 vaccine. TCRdb's table, derived via immunoSEQ multiplex PCR, lists solely in-frame clones and lacks some. The sample carries 90,000 to 130,000 clones, around 84% recorded once. Here the sequenced sample was peripheral blood, taken on day 0 of AZD1222 vaccination. These receptors all stem from an adult in good health.

The J gene is TRBJ1-2, the V gene TRBV3-1 (or the pseudogene TRBV3-2); D is unresolved. Trimming removed 4 bases from V and 2 bases from J, with 5 bases in between. This CDR3 is built from 12 residues. Looked up from germline, CDR1 is LGHDT and CDR2 is YNNKEL (reference sequence). Here the CDR3 DNA reads TGTGCCAGCAGCCCAAAAAACTATGGCTACACCTTC. Protein sequence: CASSPKNYGYTF.

The chain carries TRBV30 and TRBJ1-5, with D unclear. The ends were cut back, 1 base at V and 5 bases at J, with 9 bases in the middle. This CDR3 comprises 13 residues. The germline V gene has CDR1 GTSNPN and CDR2 SVGIG (reference sequence). The CDR3 reads CAWSARHDQPQHF. The CDR3 DNA follows: TGTGCCTGGAGTGCAAGACACGATCAGCCCCAGCATTTT.

The rearrangement joins TRBV5-5 to TRBJ2-2; no firm D call. This CDR3 contains 13 residues. The V and J ends lost 4 bases and 5 bases respectively, with 9 bases between them. The V gene's germline CDR1 is SGHKS and CDR2 YYEKEE (reference sequence). This CDR3 is CASSGRSTGELFF. In nucleotides, the CDR3 is TGTGCCAGCAGCGGACGGTCGACCGGGGAGCTGTTTTTT.

The chain uses TRBV28 and TRBJ1-4; 8 nucleotides agree with TRBD1. The CDR3 is 15 residues long. Germline V gene sequence: CDR1 MDHEN, CDR2 SYDVKM. V shed 7 bases and J 4 bases; nucleotides not matched to a gene: 8. The CDR3 sequence is CASNRDRPNNEKLFF. Here the CDR3 DNA reads TGTGCCAGCAATCGGGACAGGCCCAATAATGAAAAACTGTTTTTT.

This clone was counted only a few times. The chain joins TRBV28 to TRBJ1-5, with 7 bases fitting TRBD1. The germline CDR1 and CDR2 sequences are MDHEN and SYDVKM. CDR3 size: 14 residues. V lost 7 bases, J lost 9 bases, and 12 bases stayed unmatched. CDR3 coding DNA: TGTGCCAGCATCAACGGCGACAGGGACGGGCCCCAGCATTTT. Protein: CASINGDRDGPQHF.

The rearrangement joins TRBV6-2 or TRBV6-3 to TRBJ2-5, with D perhaps assigned TRBD1 or TRBD2 (5 bases each). Trimming took off 5 bases at V and 4 bases at J, with 17 bases between the two ends. The CDR3 has 15 residues. Germline loops: CDR1 MNHEY, CDR2 SVGEGT. The CDR3 here is CASSGGITTRETQYF. CDR3 bases: TGTGCCAGCAGTGGGGGAATAACTACGAGAGAGACCCAGTACTTC.

V gene TRBV5-1 combines with J gene TRBJ2-1; D not resolved. Germline loops: CDR1 SGHRS, CDR2 YFSETQ. V lost 4 bases and J 7 bases, leaving 18 bases between the germline ends. The CDR3 consists of 15 residues. The CDR3 region has the DNA TGCGCCAGCAGCCTTGACCAGGTGCTGAAGAATGAGCAGTTCTTC. Translated, it gives CASSLDQVLKNEQFF.

The chain uses TRBV29-1 and TRBJ1-3; D might be TRBD1 (6 bases). Germline CDR1 is SQVTM and CDR2 is ANQGSEA. Trimming took 7 bases from V and 4 from J, leaving 17 bases between them. This CDR3 region has 14 residues. The chain's CDR3 is CSAQQGTVGNTIYF. The CDR3 region has the DNA TGCAGCGCCCAACAGGGAACGGTCGGAAACACCATATATTTT.

The J gene is TRBJ1-5, the V gene TRBV19, with a possible D match to TRBD1 (5 bases). V was shortened by 10 bases and J by 7 bases, with 20 bases between the two germline ends. CDR3 length equals 14 residues. Germline assignment: CDR1 LNHDA and CDR2 SQIVND (reference sequence). The CDR3 nucleotides are TGTGCCACGGGGCGGTCCCGAGAATGGCAGCCCCAGCATTTT. Its protein is CATGRSREWQPQHF. The variable domain in full, completed from reference TRBV19 and TRBJ1-5, reads DGGITQSPKYLFRKEGQNVTLSCEQNLNHDAMYWYRQDPGQGLRLIYYSQIVNDFQKGDIAEGYSVSREKKESFPLTVTSAQKNPTAFYLCATGRSREWQPQHFGDGTRLSIL.

The rearrangement links TRBV28 to TRBJ1-1; D uncertain. Trimming removed 4 bases from V and 0 bases from J, with 6 bases in between. The CDR3 has 13 amino acids. In germline, CDR1 is MDHEN, CDR2 SYDVKM. For the CDR3, the DNA is TGTGCCAGCAGTTCCACGATGAACACTGAAGCTTTCTTT. It translates to CASSSTMNTEAFF.

The rearrangement joins TRBV7-3 to TRBJ2-1; 8 bases align to TRBD2. V was clipped by 4 bases and J by 4 bases; unmatched bases: 6. Germline CDR1 is SGHTA and CDR2 is FQGTGA. The CDR3 is made up of 15 amino acids. The CDR3 bases are TGTGCCAGCAGCTCCAGCGGGGGAGCTTACAATGAGCAGTTCTTC. Its protein is CASSSSGGAYNEQFF.

V and J are TRBV12-3 or TRBV12-4 and TRBJ1-5; the D is unclear. The CDR3 extends over 13 amino acids. With 4 bases removed from V and 4 bases from J, the gap between germline ends came to 8 bases. The CDR3 sequence is CASSSQENQPQHF. The CDR3 DNA reads as TGTGCCAGCAGTTCCCAAGAGAATCAGCCCCAGCATTTT.

This chain joins TRBV7-2 and TRBJ2-1; tentatively, D is TRBD1 (6 bases). This CDR3 contains 13 residues. The germline CDR1 and CDR2 sequences are SGHTA and FQGNSA. V lost 1 base to trimming and J lost 13 bases, with 14 bases between them. CDR3 in DNA: TGTGCCAGCAGCTTAGATGAGGGACACCAACAGTTCTTC. It is translated as CASSLDEGHQQFF.

This rearrangement joins TRBV5-5 to TRBJ2-6; 11 bases are a match to TRBD1. Germline V CDR1 and CDR2: SGHKS, YYEKEE (reference sequence). The CDR3 length is 16 residues. J lost 3 bases, V lost 4 bases, and 3 bases had no gene match. This chain's CDR3 is CASSLDRGHGANVLTF. DNA of the CDR3: TGTGCCAGCAGCCTGGACAGGGGGCATGGGGCCAACGTCCTGACTTTC.

The J gene is TRBJ1-4, the V gene TRBV10-1, with a weak D call TRBD1 (5 bases). V was cut by 4 bases and J by 8 bases, with 14 bases left in between. The CDR3 contains 14 residues. Germline loops: CDR1 WNHNN, CDR2 SYGVQD (reference sequence). CDR3 region: CASSGSGGREKLFF. CDR3 in DNA: TGCGCCAGCAGTGGGAGCGGGGGACGAGAAAAACTGTTTTTT.

The CDR3 here is CASSPDGFYYEQYF. As DNA, the CDR3 is TGTGCCAGCTCCCCCGACGGATTTTACTACGAGCAGTACTTC. The rearrangement links TRBV18 to TRBJ2-7; D remains ambiguous. CDR3 length equals 14 residues. V was cut by 6 bases and J by 3 bases, with 15 bases left in between. Germline CDR1 and CDR2: KGHSH and LQKENI. The full variable domain, in which reference TRBV18 and TRBJ2-7 provide the parts outside the CDR3, is NAGVMQNPRHLVRRRGQEARLRCSPMKGHSHVYWYRQLPEEGLKFMVYLQKENIIDESGMPKERFSAEFPKEGPSILRIQQVVRGDSAAYFCASSPDGFYYEQYFGPGTRLTVT.

This clone has a single count. V gene TRBV5-4 combines with J gene TRBJ1-2; D perhaps matches TRBD1 (5 bases). Germline V gives CDR1 SGHNT, CDR2 YYREEE (reference sequence). This CDR3 spans 14 amino acids. V shed 0 bases and J shed 6 bases, with 12 bases lying between them. CDR3 nucleotides: TGTGCCAGCAGCTTGGATGGGGGATCGAATGGCTACACCTTC. Protein: CASSLDGGSNGYTF.

The chain links TRBV6-5 to TRBJ1-2, with D unresolved. Germline-derived CDR1 and CDR2 are MNHEY and SVGAGI. With 4 bases removed from V and 2 bases from J, the gap between germline ends came to 14 bases. The length of the CDR3 is 15 residues. In nucleotides, the CDR3 is TGTGCCAGCAGTTCCCTTTCCCAGGAAAACTATGGCTACACCTTC. Its protein product is CASSSLSQENYGYTF.